This entry lists 15 T cell receptor delta chains sequenced from one sample in a study of gamma-delta T cells after stem cell transplantation. TCRdb re-identified clones in the RT-PCR reads via CATT. Here the sample spans more than 2,000 delta-chain clones, roughly 46% being singletons. Sequenced material: gamma-delta T cells. These receptors were taken from a human donor. It is not recorded whose cells these are; they may come from a transplant donor.

V gene TRDV2 combines with J gene TRDJ3; 7 nucleotides align to TRDD3. V was pared by 1 base and J by 0 bases, with 20 bases of the junction left unmatched. Germline CDR1 reads GEAIGNYY; CDR2 reads EKD. This CDR3 is 23 amino acids long. This CDR3 is CACDTAGLNAGGGSSWDTRQMFF. The CDR3 DNA follows: TGTGCCTGTGACACTGCGGGACTGAACGCTGGGGGGGGAAGCTCCTGGGACACCCGACAGATGTTTTTC.

V is TRDV2 and J is TRDJ1; 7 nucleotides line up with TRDD3. This CDR3 is 19 amino acids long. Germline V gene lookup returns CDR1 GEAIGNYY and CDR2 EKD. V lost 3 bases to trimming and J lost 0 bases; unmatched junction nucleotides: 18. The CDR3 reads CACDHLFPPGGSYTDKLIF. CDR3 bases: TGTGCCTGTGACCACTTATTCCCTCCTGGGGGTTCGTACACCGATAAACTCATCTTT.

The genes are TRDV2 and TRDJ1, with 7 bases matching TRDD3. CDR1 GEAIGNYY and CDR2 EKD come from the germline V gene. Unmatched junction bases numbered 9, after V lost 3 bases and J lost 3 bases. The CDR3 totals 15 residues. CDR3 in amino acids: CACDLLGQSADKLIF. In nucleotides, the CDR3 is TGTGCCTGTGACCTACTGGGGCAGTCGGCCGATAAACTCATCTTT.

The rearrangement uses TRDV2 and TRDJ1; 9 nucleotides line up with TRDD3. CDR3 length: 20 residues. Germline values: CDR1 GEAIGNYY, CDR2 EKD. V lost 0 bases and J lost 0; bases outside the gene matches: 16. CDR3 residues: CACDTVSHLGDNRDTDKLIF. The CDR3 coding sequence is TGTGCCTGTGACACCGTAAGTCACTTGGGGGATAACAGGGACACCGATAAACTCATCTTT.

As regards this clone: A much larger clone differs by one base, so this may be a read error. The chain carries TRDV2 and TRDJ1; D perhaps matches TRDD3 (5 bases). Trimming took 0 bases from V and 5 from J, leaving 18 bases between them. Germline V gene sequence: CDR1 GEAIGNYY, CDR2 EKD. The CDR3 is made up of 16 amino acids. CDR3 DNA: TGTGCCTGTGACACCGTTGATATAAGACTGGCGGATAAACTCATCTTT. As protein: CACDTVDIRLADKLIF.

This clone was detected a few times. The junction and the germline gene differ at one end; a read error may be behind it. This chain links TRDV2 with TRDJ1; D might be TRDD3 (6 bases). Per the germline V gene, CDR1 is GEAIGNYY and CDR2 is EKD. CDR3 length: 15 amino acids. DNA for the CDR3: TGTGCCTGTGACACCCCCTGGGGTGGCACCGATAACCTCATCTTT. Translated, it gives CACDTPWGGTDNLIF.

By sample fraction, this clone is large. The sample has other DNA sequences that encode this CDR3 too. V is TRDV2 and J is TRDJ1, with 8 bases fitting TRDD3. Trimming took 4 bases from V and 2 from J; bases not matched to a gene: 35. This CDR3 has 24 residues. Germline CDR1 GEAIGNYY, CDR2 EKD. In DNA form, the CDR3 reads TGTGCCTGTGATAGTATGAGTACAAATCTCATGGGGGATCTCACCCCCTGGAGTACCGATAAACTCATCTTT. Its protein product is CACDSMSTNLMGDLTPWSTDKLIF.

To note about this clone: Germline and junction disagree at one end, which may indicate a read error. The rearrangement joins TRDV2 to TRDJ3, with 11 bases aligning to TRDD3. The CDR3 consists of 21 residues. CDR1 GEAIGNYY and CDR2 EKD come from the germline V gene. CDR3 loop: CACDTAFGGYGSSWDARQMFF. The CDR3 bases are TGTGCCTGTGACACCGCATTTGGGGGATACGGGAGCTCCTGGGACGCCCGACAGATGTTTTTC.

This clone appeared once. A much larger clone is a single base away; this may be a read error. Additional DNA sequences in this sample encode the identical CDR3. The chain links TRDV2 to TRDJ1, with D perhaps matching TRDD3 (5 bases). Trimming left V 4 bases short and J 7 bases short, with 12 bases between. The CDR3 consists of 12 residues. Germline V gene sequence: CDR1 GEAIGNYY, CDR2 EKD. In DNA, the CDR3 is TGTGCCTGTGAGTCGGGGGTCCCTAAACTCATCTTT. Translating it yields CACESGVPKLIF.

This clone was counted only a few times. The chain employs TRDV2 and TRDJ1; 9 positions match TRDD3. With V trimmed by 6 bases and J by 0 bases, 13 bases remained unmatched. Germline V gene sequence: CDR1 GEAIGNYY, CDR2 EKD. The CDR3 loop spans 17 amino acids. As DNA, the CDR3 is TGTGCCTGTTCGGTACTGGGGGACCCCAAGTACACCGATAAACTCATCTTT. Residues: CACSVLGDPKYTDKLIF.

The CDR3: CACDGTTGGSWDTRQMFF. CDR3 nucleotides: TGTGCCTGTGACGGGACTACTGGGGGTAGCTGGGACACCCGACAGATGTTTTTC. The chain links TRDV2 to TRDJ3; the match to TRDD3 covers 8 bases. CDR3 length equals 18 residues. The V gene's germline CDR1 is GEAIGNYY and CDR2 EKD. Trimming cost V 3 bases and J 3 bases; bases outside gene matches: 9.

As concerns this clone: Just one base apart from a much larger clone, this may be a read error. The identical CDR3 is also encoded by other nucleotide sequences in the sample. The V call is TRDV2, the J call TRDJ1, with 9 bases aligning to TRDD3. V dropped 2 bases and J dropped 0; count of bases not matched to a gene: 6. The CDR3 is 16 residues long. The germline CDR1 and CDR2 sequences are GEAIGNYY and EKD. CDR3 in amino acids: CACDSLLGENTDKLIF. The CDR3 DNA reads TGTGCCTGTGACAGCTTACTGGGGGAAAACACCGATAAACTCATCTTT.

Worth noting for this clone: One base away lies a much larger clone, so this may be a sequencing read error. The V call is TRDV2, the J call TRDJ1; unclear D gene. The CDR3 covers 13 residues. CDR1 is GEAIGNYY and CDR2 is EKD in the germline V gene. The CDR3 DNA is TGTGCCTATGACCCGGTACTGTCTGATAAACTCATCTTT. It codes for CAYDPVLSDKLIF.

Regarding this clone: An end of the junction does not agree with germline; a read error may underlie this. The V gene is TRDV2, the J gene TRDJ1; 9 bases fit TRDD3. Germline V gene data show CDR1 as GEAIGNYY and CDR2 as EKD. The length of the CDR3 is 18 residues. This CDR3 reads CACDTVSGGFENTDKRIF. In DNA form, the CDR3 reads TGTGCCTGTGACACCGTGTCTGGGGGATTCGAGAACACCGATAAACGCATCTTT.

With respect to this clone: A single base is all that separates this from a far larger clone, so a read error is likely. The identical CDR3 is also encoded by other nucleotide sequences in the sample. This chain joins TRDV2 and TRDJ1, with unresolved D. Germline-derived CDR1 and CDR2 are GEAIGNYY and EKD. The CDR3 contains 18 residues. The ends were cut back, 4 bases at V and 0 bases at J, with 23 bases in the middle. As DNA, the CDR3 is TGTGCCTGTGAAACGGTACCGTCCGGGACCCAATACACCGATAAACTCATCTTT. Amino acid sequence: CACETVPSGTQYTDKLIF.